Here is one TCR beta chain with its context. Its antigen is as yet unknown. TCRdb keeps only in-frame clones here, not all; method: immunoSEQ multiplex PCR. The sample yields 180,000 or so clones, 85% to 95% seen once. These data originate in a study of T cell responses to AZD1222 COVID-19 vaccine. Study results and caveats: Breadth and depth of Spike-specific TCRs rose after two AZD1222 doses. In a largely white British group with more females than males, clonal diversity was possibly underestimated. Sampled repertoires all dated from after the peak T cell response. Mapped onto spike, vaccine-associated CD4 TCRs spanned it and were dominant at 160-218 and 743-854.

The CDR3 has 13 residues. V lost 4 bases and J lost 6, with 12 bases in between. Germline assignment: CDR1 LNHDA and CDR2 SQIVND (reference sequence). The chain joins TRBV19 to TRBJ1-1, with D uncertain. This receptor was taken from an adult who received the MenACWY meningococcal vaccine as a control. Sequenced here: peripheral blood, sampled 28 days after the second dose of the MenACWY control vaccine. The CDR3 DNA follows: TGTGCCAGTAGTACAACGGATTCCCCTGAAGCTTTCTTT. It specifies CASSTTDSPEAFF.